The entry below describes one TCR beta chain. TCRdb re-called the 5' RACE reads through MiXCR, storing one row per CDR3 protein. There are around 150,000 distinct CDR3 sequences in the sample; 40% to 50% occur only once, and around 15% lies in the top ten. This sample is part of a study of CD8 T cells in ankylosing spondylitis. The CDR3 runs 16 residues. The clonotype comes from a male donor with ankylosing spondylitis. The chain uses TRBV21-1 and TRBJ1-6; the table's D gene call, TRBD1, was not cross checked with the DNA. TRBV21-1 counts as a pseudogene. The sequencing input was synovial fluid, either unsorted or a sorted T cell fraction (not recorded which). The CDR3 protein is CASSKALRGVHSPLHF. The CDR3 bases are TGTGCCAGCAGCAAAGCGCTACGGGGGGTCCATTCACCCCTCCACTTT.